Only a few counts were recorded for the clone carrying this T cell receptor beta chain. CDR1 and CDR2 (germline): LNHDA, SQIVND (reference sequence). The CDR3 consists of 16 residues. V lost 6 bases and J lost 1; bases outside the gene matches: 11. The data belong to a study of blood T cell repertoires in COVID-19. Turning to the study itself: Sites across the United States, Italy and Spain contributed samples from acute and convalescent COVID-19. PBMCs, B-cell-depleted T cells, or T cells were the source of the cDNA or gDNA that made up the material.

Using immunoSEQ multiplex PCR, the repertoire was profiled, and TCRdb retains in-frame clones only, with some absent. In the table there are about 200,000 clones, 70% to 90% of which are singletons. This TCR derives from a man in his sixties with COVID-19, enrolled during active disease. The chain has TRBV19 and TRBJ1-2, with 7 bases that match TRBD1. Specimen: peripheral blood. The CDR3 region is CASSPVDRDLNYGYTF. DNA for the CDR3: TGTGCCAGTAGCCCTGTTGACAGGGACCTTAACTATGGCTACACCTTC.